This T cell receptor beta chain was sequenced in a study of identical twins. Deletions cut 3 bases from V and 4 bases from J, with 18 bases between. Germline CDR1 MNHEY, CDR2 SMNVEV (reference sequence). The CDR3 has 16 amino acids. Comments on this clonotype: Its antigen is still unknown.

The study, taken as a whole, reports: The study found excess low generation probability among twin-shared out-of-frame alpha sequences. A partial confounding effect on zero-insertion analyses could come from invariant MAIT and iNKT cells. Modeled out-of-frame TCR alpha sharing in monozygotic twins fell below observed levels.

TCRdb re-called the 5' RACE reads with MiXCR, one entry per CDR3 protein. Of around 1.7 million distinct CDR3 sequences in the sample, under 35% are singletons; the top ten hold about 0.27%. The sequenced material came from cord blood. The TCR comes from a newborn girl in good health. This chain joins TRBV27 and TRBJ1-2; TRBD1 is a possible D gene (6 bases). Here the CDR3 DNA reads TGTGCCAGCAGTTTCCTCGGGGGCAGGGAGGGCTATGGCTACACCTTC. Translating it yields CASSFLGGREGYGYTF.